This T cell receptor (beta chain) is drawn from a study of cytomegalovirus exposure and HLA in healthy donors. The CDR3 spans 15 residues. V was trimmed by 5 bases and J by 1 base, leaving 14 bases between them. Germline V gives CDR1 SGHVS, CDR2 FQNEAQ. With respect to this clone: Antigen: not known.

Study-wide points: It was confirmed in vitro that three of the CMV-associated chains were specific for CMV antigens.

It was healthy bone marrow donors who served as donors. Primers for the PCR totalled 60 Vbeta and 13 Jbeta. Method: immunoSEQ multiplex PCR; TCRdb's copy keeps in-frame clones and lacks some. The sample has around 150,000 clones; the top ten hold under 2.5%. This TCR came from a man younger than 40 in good health and CMV-seronegative. The sample was PBMCs. This chain joins TRBV7-8 and TRBJ1-1; unclear D gene. Here the CDR3 reads CASSSRRAGNTEAFF. The CDR3, as DNA: TGTGCCAGCAGCAGCAGAAGAGCAGGGAACACTGAAGCTTTCTTT.